The following is a TCR beta chain sequence with its context. Its target is not known. V lost 0 bases and J lost 1, with 10 bases in between. The CDR3 has 16 residues. Germline CDR1 is MNHEY and CDR2 is SVGEGT. The source of the sample is a study of CD8 T cells in ankylosing spondylitis. As the method for making TCR beta libraries, quantitative 5'-RACE with molecular barcodes was used. A single record per CDR3 protein comes from TCRdb applying MiXCR to the 5' RACE reads. The table lists approximately 540,000 distinct CDR3 sequences, roughly 13% of them singletons. Findings of the study overall: Several highly homologous variants formed a TCR beta motif that appeared characteristic of ankylosing spondylitis blood.

J is TRBJ1-5 and V is TRBV6-2 or TRBV6-3, with D unresolved. The specimen was blood, either unsorted or a sorted T cell fraction (not recorded which). The receptor was isolated from a male donor with ankylosing spondylitis. The CDR3 DNA reads as TGTGCCAGCAGTTACTCGTCAACCAGGAGCAATCAGCCCCAGCATTTT. It is translated as CASSYSSTRSNQPQHF.